The entry below gives a single T cell receptor (beta chain) sequence along with its context. Prior autoimmune disease or systemic immunosuppression barred patients. The sample comes from a study of OX40 agonist ivuxolimab in advanced cancers. Study details: Patients received intravenous ivuxolimab every 2 weeks at 0.01 to 10 mg/kg.

Generated by immunoSEQ multiplex PCR, the TCRdb table keeps only in-frame clones and is missing some. The table lists 7,000 or so clones, nearly 75% of them singletons, with 25% in the top ten. Germline lookup yields CDR1 MNHEY and CDR2 SVGAGI. This CDR3 has 14 amino acids. Trimming pared 1 base from V and 7 bases from J, leaving 8 bases between. The sample here was CD4+ or CD8+ T cells sorted from blood, taken in a trial of the OX40 agonist ivuxolimab. The rearrangement links TRBV6-5 to TRBJ1-6, with unresolved D. This receptor was identified in an adult with an advanced solid tumor such as melanoma, head and neck, liver or kidney cancer. The CDR3 DNA follows: TGTGCCAGCAGTTACTTAGGATACAATTCACCCCTCCACTTT. This codes for CASSYLGYNSPLHF.